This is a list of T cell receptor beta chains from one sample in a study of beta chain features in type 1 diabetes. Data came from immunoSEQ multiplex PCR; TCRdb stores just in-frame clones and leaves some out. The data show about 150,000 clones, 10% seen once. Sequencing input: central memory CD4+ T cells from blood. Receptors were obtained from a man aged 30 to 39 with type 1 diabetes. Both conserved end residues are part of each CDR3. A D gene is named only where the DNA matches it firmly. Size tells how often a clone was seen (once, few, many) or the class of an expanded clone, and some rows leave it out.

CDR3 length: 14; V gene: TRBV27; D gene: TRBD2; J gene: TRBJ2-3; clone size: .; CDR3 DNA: TGTGCCAGCAGTTATAGCGGGGGCACAGATACGCAGTATTTT; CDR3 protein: CASSYSGGTDTQYF
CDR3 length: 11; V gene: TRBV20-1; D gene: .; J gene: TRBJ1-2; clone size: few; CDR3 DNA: TGCAGTGCTCAGTCCTCTGTTGGCTACACCTTC; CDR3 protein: CSAQSSVGYTF
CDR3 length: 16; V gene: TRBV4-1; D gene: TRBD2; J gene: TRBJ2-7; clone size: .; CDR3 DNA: TGCGCCAGCAGCCAAGGACTAGCGGAGAGCTCCTACGAGCAGTACTTC; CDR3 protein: CASSQGLAESSYEQYF
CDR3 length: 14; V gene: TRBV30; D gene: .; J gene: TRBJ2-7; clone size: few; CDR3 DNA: TGTGCCTGGAGTGTACTCGGGAGAAACTACGAGCAGTACTTC; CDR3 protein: CAWSVLGRNYEQYF
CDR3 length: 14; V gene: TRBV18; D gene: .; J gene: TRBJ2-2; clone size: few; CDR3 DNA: TGTGCCAGCTCATCCGACTTGAACACCGGGGAGCTGTTTTTT; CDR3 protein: CASSSDLNTGELFF
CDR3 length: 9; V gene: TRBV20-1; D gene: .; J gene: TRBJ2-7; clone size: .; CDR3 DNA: TGCAGGGCACCCTACGAGCAGTACTTC; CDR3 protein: CRAPYEQYF
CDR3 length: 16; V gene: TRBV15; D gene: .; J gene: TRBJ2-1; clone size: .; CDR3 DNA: TGTGCCACCAGCAGAGGAGGTACGACTATGTACAATGAGCAGTTCTTC; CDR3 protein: CATSRGGTTMYNEQFF
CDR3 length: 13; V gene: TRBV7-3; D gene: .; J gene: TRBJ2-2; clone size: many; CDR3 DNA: TGTGCCAGCAGCTTAAAGGGGACCGGGGAGCTGTTTTTT; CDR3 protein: CASSLKGTGELFF
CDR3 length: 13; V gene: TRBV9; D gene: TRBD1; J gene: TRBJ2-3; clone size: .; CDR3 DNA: TGTGCCAGCACCCGGGACAGGGGATATACGCAGTATTTT; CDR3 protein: CASTRDRGYTQYF
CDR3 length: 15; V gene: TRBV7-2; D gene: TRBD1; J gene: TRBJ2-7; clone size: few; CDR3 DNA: TGTGCCAGCAGCCGACCGGGACAGGGGCGCTACGAGCAGTACTTC; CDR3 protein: CASSRPGQGRYEQYF
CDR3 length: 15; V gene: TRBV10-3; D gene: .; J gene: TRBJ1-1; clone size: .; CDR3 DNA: TGTGCCATCAGGGGGGGGGCGGCGGTGAACACTGAAGCTTTCTTT; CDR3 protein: CAIRGGAAVNTEAFF
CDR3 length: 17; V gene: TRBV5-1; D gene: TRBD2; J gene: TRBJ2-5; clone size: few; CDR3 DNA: TGCGCCAGCAGCCCCGGACTAGCGGGAGTATCCGGGGAGACCCAGTACTTC; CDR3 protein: CASSPGLAGVSGETQYF
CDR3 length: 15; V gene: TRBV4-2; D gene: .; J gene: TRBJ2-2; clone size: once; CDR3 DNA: TGTGCCAGCAGCCGCGACCCAGGGGTCACCGGGGAGCTGTTTTTT; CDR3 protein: CASSRDPGVTGELFF
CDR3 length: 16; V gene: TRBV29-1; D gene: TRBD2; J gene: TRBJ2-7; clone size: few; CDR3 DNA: TGCAGCGTTTCCGGGACTAGCGGGAGGCCCGGGGACGAGCAGTACTTC; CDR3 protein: CSVSGTSGRPGDEQYF
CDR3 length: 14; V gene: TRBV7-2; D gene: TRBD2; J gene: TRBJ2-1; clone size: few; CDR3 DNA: TGTGCCAGCTCAGCGGGAGTGTTTCTAGATGAGCAGTTCTTC; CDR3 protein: CASSAGVFLDEQFF
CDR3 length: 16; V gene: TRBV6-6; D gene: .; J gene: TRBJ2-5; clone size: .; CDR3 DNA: TGTGCCAGCAGCCGAGGGTTGGCTCAAGGAGGGGAGACCCAGTACTTC; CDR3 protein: CASSRGLAQGGETQYF
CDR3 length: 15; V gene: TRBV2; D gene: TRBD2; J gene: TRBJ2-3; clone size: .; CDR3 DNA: TGTGCCAGCAGTGTTCTGCGGGAGTCAACAGATACGCAGTATTTT; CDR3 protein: CASSVLRESTDTQYF
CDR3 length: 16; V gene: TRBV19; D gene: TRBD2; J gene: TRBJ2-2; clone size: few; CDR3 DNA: TGTGCCAGTAGTATCGTACTAGCGGGACCCACCGGGGAGCTGTTTTTT; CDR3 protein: CASSIVLAGPTGELFF
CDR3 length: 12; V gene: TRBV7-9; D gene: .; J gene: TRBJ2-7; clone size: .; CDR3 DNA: TGTGCCAGCAGCCCGCTATATGACGAGCAGTACTTC; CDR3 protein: CASSPLYDEQYF
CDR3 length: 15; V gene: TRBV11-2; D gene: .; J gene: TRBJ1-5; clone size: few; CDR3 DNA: TGTGCCAGCAGCTTAGGGGCAGGGAATGACCAGCCCCAGCATTTT; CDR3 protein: CASSLGAGNDQPQHF
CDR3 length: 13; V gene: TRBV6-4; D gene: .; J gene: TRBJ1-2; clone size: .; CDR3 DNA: TGTGCCAGCAGTGACTCTTCGGGCTATGGCTACACCTTC; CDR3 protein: CASSDSSGYGYTF
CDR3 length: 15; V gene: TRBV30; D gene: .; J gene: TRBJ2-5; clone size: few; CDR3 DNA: TGTGCCTGGAGTGGGAGGGACAGAGGCTGGGAGACCCAGTACTTC; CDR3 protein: CAWSGRDRGWETQYF